The 26 T cell receptor beta chains reported below all come from one sample, sequenced in a study of CD8+CD57+ T cells in acquired aplastic anemia. Genomic DNA templated the TCR beta VDJ and CDR3 profiling. TCRdb processed the reads anew with MiXCR; each CDR3 protein has one entry. Counted here are some 280,000 distinct CDR3 sequences, approximately 57% occurring once; the ten biggest clones make up 6.5% to 10%. Sequenced material: sorted CD4+, CD8+, or CD8+CD57+ T cells (not recorded which) from PBMCs. The origin of the receptors is a human donor with severe aplastic anemia or a healthy control (not recorded which).

The V gene is TRBV25-1, the J gene TRBJ1-1; 7 positions match TRBD1. The germline CDR1 and CDR2 sequences are MGHDK and SYGVNS. The CDR3 has 14 residues. V was clipped by 8 bases and J by 1 base; unmatched bases: 7. In DNA form, the CDR3 reads TGTGCCAGCCTTCCGTGGGACAGGAACACTGAAGCTTTCTTT. The encoded protein is CASLPWDRNTEAFF. Combining the CDR3 with reference TRBV25-1 and TRBJ1-1 gives the whole variable domain EADIYQTPRYLVIGTGKKITLECSQTMGHDKMYWYQQDPGMELHLIHYSYGVNSTEKGDLSSESTVSRIRTEHFPLTLESARPSHTSQYLCASLPWDRNTEAFFGQGTRLTVV.

This sequence joins TRBV20-1 and TRBJ2-7; 8 bases align to TRBD2. The CDR3 extends over 13 amino acids. V was pared by 6 bases and J by 7 bases, with 11 bases of the junction left unmatched. Germline CDR1 reads DFQATT; CDR2 reads SNEGSKA (reference sequence). The CDR3 reads CSAERESGGEQYF. In nucleotides, the CDR3 is TGCAGTGCCGAGCGGGAGAGCGGAGGGGAGCAGTACTTC.

V is TRBV10-2 and J is TRBJ2-7; TRBD1 matches at 9 bases. Germline CDR1 reads WSHSY; CDR2 reads SAAADI. V was pared by 6 bases and J by 0 bases, with 6 bases of the junction left unmatched. The length of the CDR3 is 15 residues. The CDR3 loop is CASSPGTGFSYEQYF. The CDR3 nucleotides are TGCGCCAGCAGCCCCGGGACAGGGTTCTCCTACGAGCAGTACTTC.

Of note for this clonotype: A much larger clonotype is one base distant, so this may be a read error. The rearrangement uses TRBV28 and TRBJ1-6, with 7 bases fitting TRBD1. CDR1 is MDHEN, CDR2 SYDVKM, per germline. This CDR3 spans 14 amino acids. V dropped 4 bases and J dropped 11; count of bases not matched to a gene: 8. Here the CDR3 DNA reads TGTGCCAGCAGTTCGCCGGGACAGAATCCACCCCTCCACTTT. This translates into CASSSPGQNPPLHF.

This chain uses TRBV7-3 with TRBJ1-5, with D unresolved. The CDR3 is made up of 15 amino acids. V dropped 2 bases and J dropped 5 bases, with 13 bases sitting between them. Germline V gene sequence: CDR1 SGHTA, CDR2 FQGTGA. This chain's CDR3 is CASSLRFLGDQPQHF. The CDR3 bases are TGTGCCAGCAGCTTACGGTTCCTCGGGGATCAGCCCCAGCATTTT.

This clonotype was detected ten times or more. The V gene is TRBV12-3 or TRBV12-4, the J gene TRBJ1-5, with D unresolved. Trimming removed 2 bases from V and 7 bases from J, with 9 bases in between. CDR3 length: 13 amino acids. CDR3 sequence reads: CASSLSREQPQHF. Written as DNA, the CDR3 is TGTGCCAGCAGTTTAAGTCGGGAGCAGCCCCAGCATTTT.

This clonotype was recorded once. This is likely a read error, given that the CDR3 carries no conserved phenylalanine or tryptophan at its end. The chain couples TRBV20-1 to TRBJ2-7; 9 bases line up with TRBD1. Germline V lookup: CDR1 DFQATT, CDR2 SNEGSKA (reference sequence). Trimming took 7 bases from V and 1 from J; bases not matched to a gene: 5. The length of the CDR3 is 13 residues. The CDR3 sequence is CSGEQGASYEQYL. Here the CDR3 DNA reads TGCAGTGGGGAACAGGGGGCTTCCTACGAGCAGTACCTC.

The chain uses TRBV29-1 and TRBJ1-1; D is unresolved. This CDR3 spans 11 amino acids. V was clipped by 8 bases and J by 1 base, with 8 bases between them. Per the germline V gene, CDR1 is SQVTM and CDR2 is ANQGSEA. For the CDR3, the DNA is TGCAGCTCCTTTGGGAACACTGAAGCTTTCTTT. This translates into CSSFGNTEAFF.

This clonotype has just a few counts. This chain uses TRBV24-1 with TRBJ2-2; perhaps TRBD1 as D (6 bases). The CDR3 has 14 amino acids. CDR1 is KGHDR and CDR2 is SFDVKD in the germline V gene. Trimming left V 5 bases short and J 4 bases short, with 10 bases between. The CDR3 coding sequence is TGTGCCACCAGTGGAGGGGGTAGCACCGGGGAGCTGTTTTTT. Encoded protein: CATSGGGSTGELFF.

This clonotype was seen more than once but under ten times. V is TRBV19 and J is TRBJ1-4, with D possibly matching TRBD1 (6 bases). The V end lost 3 bases, the J end lost 4 bases, and 21 bases lay between the germline ends. This CDR3 contains 18 residues. CDR1 LNHDA and CDR2 SQIVND come from the germline V gene (reference sequence). The CDR3 DNA sequence: TGTGCCAGTAGTATTTGGAGGGGAACAGGGCGCCTTAATGAAAAACTGTTTTTT. This codes for CASSIWRGTGRLNEKLFF. Filled out from reference TRBV19 and TRBJ1-4, the complete variable domain reads DGGITQSPKYLFRKEGQNVTLSCEQNLNHDAMYWYRQDPGQGLRLIYYSQIVNDFQKGDIAEGYSVSREKKESFPLTVTSAQKNPTAFYLCASSIWRGTGRLNEKLFFGSGTQLSVL.

This clonotype was seen more than once but under ten times. The rearrangement links TRBV15 to TRBJ2-5, with D perhaps TRBD2 (6 bases). V lost 5 bases to trimming and J lost 4 bases, with 14 bases between them. The CDR3 is made up of 14 amino acids. Germline values: CDR1 LNHNV, CDR2 YYDKDF (reference sequence). The chain's CDR3 is CATSGRGGGETQYF. The DNA for the CDR3 is TGTGCCACCAGCGGAAGGGGAGGTGGAGAGACCCAGTACTTC.

The gene calls are TRBV10-3 and TRBJ1-2; 7 bases fit TRBD1. This CDR3 contains 13 residues. Germline V gene sequence: CDR1 ENHRY, CDR2 SYGVKD. Germline trimming cut 0 bases from V and 6 bases from J; bases unmatched to any gene: 1. CDR3 in DNA: TGTGCCATCAGTGAGTCCACAGGGGATGGCTACACCTTC. Protein: CAISESTGDGYTF.

V usage is TRBV14 and J usage is TRBJ2-7; D perhaps matches TRBD2 (5 bases). The CDR3 is 13 residues long. Looked up from germline, CDR1 is SGHDN and CDR2 is FVKESK. V lost 4 bases to trimming and J lost 7 bases, with 14 bases between them. This chain's CDR3 is CASSPILGVEQYF. CDR3 coding DNA: TGTGCCAGCAGCCCTATACTAGGAGTGGAGCAGTACTTC.

The chain recombines TRBV20-1 with TRBJ2-1; TRBD2 aligns across 8 bases. Trimming took 1 base from V and 9 from J; bases not matched to a gene: 11. CDR1 is DFQATT, CDR2 SNEGSKA, per germline (reference sequence). The CDR3 is 15 amino acids. CDR3 sequence: CSARAVGRGDSEQFF. For the CDR3, the DNA is TGCAGTGCTAGAGCGGTCGGGCGGGGGGATAGTGAGCAGTTCTTC.

The chain has TRBV5-1 and TRBJ2-3, with D unresolved. This CDR3 contains 15 residues. Between the trimmed V and J ends, which lost 0 bases and 0 bases, there was a span of 8 bases. Per the germline V gene, CDR1 is SGHRS and CDR2 is YFSETQ. This CDR3 is CASSLGEVSTDTQYF. CDR3 bases: TGCGCCAGCAGCTTGGGCGAGGTTAGCACAGATACGCAGTATTTT.

This clonotype was detected many times. The J gene is TRBJ2-2, the V gene TRBV7-3, with D unclear. The CDR3 spans 17 residues. Germline-derived CDR1 and CDR2 are SGHTA and FQGTGA. V lost 0 bases to trimming and J lost 0 bases, with 11 bases between them. In DNA form, the CDR3 reads TGTGCCAGCAGCTTAACGCCCTTGGGTTCGAACACCGGGGAGCTGTTTTTT. Its protein product is CASSLTPLGSNTGELFF.

V usage is TRBV29-1 and J usage is TRBJ2-3; D remains unclear. The ends were cut back, 4 bases at V and 4 bases at J, with 9 bases in the middle. The CDR3 consists of 12 residues. Per germline, CDR1 SQVTM and CDR2 ANQGSEA. The CDR3 loop is CSVADLSDTQYF. As DNA, the CDR3 is TGCAGCGTTGCAGATCTATCAGATACGCAGTATTTT.

The V call is TRBV19, the J call TRBJ1-5, with 7 bases identical to TRBD1. Germline CDR1 is LNHDA and CDR2 is SQIVND (reference sequence). The CDR3 covers 13 residues. J was trimmed by 6 bases and V by 6 bases; bases with no gene match: 5. The CDR3 DNA reads as TGTGCCAGTAGCGACAGGGAAATTCAGCCCCAGCATTTT. Encoded protein: CASSDREIQPQHF.

This clonotype was counted ten times or more. The V gene is TRBV10-3, the J gene TRBJ2-5, with 12 bases aligning to TRBD2. This CDR3 has 16 amino acids. Germline CDR1 and CDR2: ENHRY and SYGVKD. Trimming cost V 0 bases and J 1 base; bases outside gene matches: 0. The CDR3 is CAISESTSGGQETQYF. The DNA of the CDR3 is TGTGCCATCAGTGAGTCGACTAGCGGGGGCCAAGAGACCCAGTACTTC.

CDR3 nucleotide sequence: TGTGCCAGCTCACCGACGACAGTTGAAGCTTTCTTT. Residues: CASSPTTVEAFF. The chain combines TRBV18 with TRBJ1-1; perhaps TRBD1 as D (5 bases). The CDR3 covers 12 residues. The ends were cut back, 3 bases at V and 7 bases at J, with 9 bases in the middle. Germline V CDR1 and CDR2: KGHSH, LQKENI.

The CDR3 coding sequence is TGTGCCAGCAGCCCCAGCCGTGGATCCTACGAGCAGTACTTC. Translating gives CASSPSRGSYEQYF. The chain couples TRBV19 to TRBJ2-7; no firm D call. Germline assignment: CDR1 LNHDA and CDR2 SQIVND (reference sequence). V shed 9 bases and J shed 1 base, with 16 bases lying between them. The CDR3 is 14 amino acids.

This clonotype was seen ten or more times. The CDR3 here is CASSQGESETQYF. CDR3 sequence (DNA): TGTGCCAGCAGCCAAGGGGAGTCGGAGACCCAGTACTTC. V gene TRBV3-1 combines with J gene TRBJ2-5, with D perhaps TRBD2 (5 bases). Trimming pared 1 base from V and 5 bases from J, leaving 8 bases between. Germline lookup yields CDR1 LGHDT and CDR2 YNNKEL (reference sequence). The CDR3 sequence is 13 residues long.

The table lists this clonotype with a count of one. The chain links TRBV20-1 to TRBJ2-1; TRBD2 matches 12 bases. The CDR3 length is 15 residues. CDR1 is DFQATT, CDR2 SNEGSKA, per germline (reference sequence). Losses at the gene ends were 4 bases for V and 4 bases for J; bases not matched to a gene: 5. The CDR3 sequence: CSATITSGGYNEQFF. In DNA, the CDR3 is TGCAGTGCTACCATAACTAGCGGGGGGTACAATGAGCAGTTCTTC.

The chain is built from TRBV20-1 and TRBJ2-7; D uncertain. The CDR3 totals 11 residues. Per the germline V gene, CDR1 is DFQATT and CDR2 is SNEGSKA (reference sequence). Deletions cut 2 bases from V and 3 bases from J, with 5 bases between. The CDR3 nucleotides are TGCAGTGCTAGAAACCTCTACGAGCAGTACTTC. Amino acid sequence: CSARNLYEQYF.

The rearrangement uses TRBV27 and TRBJ2-3; D may correspond to TRBD1 or TRBD2 (6 bases each). CDR1 is MNHEY, CDR2 SMNVEV, per germline (reference sequence). Trimming removed 5 bases at V and 4 bases at J, with 22 bases between. This CDR3 contains 17 residues. The CDR3 nucleotides read TGTGCCAGCAGTCCTCCCCTTGGGCGGGACATCTCAGATACGCAGTATTTT. Protein product: CASSPPLGRDISDTQYF.

This rearrangement joins TRBV7-2 to TRBJ2-2, with a possible D match to TRBD1 (6 bases). Germline values: CDR1 SGHTA, CDR2 FQGNSA. The CDR3 is made up of 13 amino acids. V lost 6 bases to trimming and J lost 8 bases, with 13 bases between them. The CDR3 loop reads CASSSIDRGELFF. In nucleotides, the CDR3 is TGTGCCAGCAGTTCCATTGACAGGGGGGAGCTGTTTTTT.